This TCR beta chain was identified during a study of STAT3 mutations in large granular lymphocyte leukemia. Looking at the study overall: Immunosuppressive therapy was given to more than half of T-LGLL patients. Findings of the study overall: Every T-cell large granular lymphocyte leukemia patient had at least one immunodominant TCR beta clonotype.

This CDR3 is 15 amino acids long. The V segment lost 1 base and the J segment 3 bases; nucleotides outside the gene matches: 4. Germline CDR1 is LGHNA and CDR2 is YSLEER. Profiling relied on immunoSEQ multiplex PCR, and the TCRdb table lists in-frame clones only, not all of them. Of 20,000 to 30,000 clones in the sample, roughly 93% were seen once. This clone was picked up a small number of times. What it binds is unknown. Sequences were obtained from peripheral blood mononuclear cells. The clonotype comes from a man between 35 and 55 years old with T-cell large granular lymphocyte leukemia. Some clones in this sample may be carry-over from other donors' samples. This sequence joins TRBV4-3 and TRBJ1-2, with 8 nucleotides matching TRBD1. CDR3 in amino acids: CASSQATGGYYGYTF. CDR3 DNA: TGCGCCAGCAGCCAAGCTACAGGGGGGTACTATGGCTACACCTTC.